The 2 T cell receptor beta chains given below trace back to one sample, sequenced in a study of early T cells in non-severe SARS-CoV-2 infection. TCRdb ran MiXCR on the 5' RACE reads and lists one entry per CDR3 protein. This table holds 65,000 to 75,000 distinct CDR3 sequences, about 4.6% found once. The source was whole blood, collected at baseline. Receptors were obtained from an adult who was a healthcare worker with PCR-confirmed SARS-CoV-2 infection or an uninfected control (not recorded which). The donor label of this sample is uncertain.

This clonotype was seen ten or more times. The chain links TRBV20-1 to TRBJ2-7; TRBD2 matches 8 bases. The CDR3 has 18 amino acids. With V trimmed by 0 bases and J by 3 bases, 16 bases remained unmatched. Germline values: CDR1 DFQATT, CDR2 SNEGSKA (reference sequence). CDR3 residues: CSARDLTPAGLAGYEQYF. CDR3 in DNA: TGCAGTGCTAGAGATCTTACCCCGGCGGGGCTAGCGGGCTACGAGCAGTACTTC.

The chain links TRBV5-6 to TRBJ2-7; D unresolved. Germline V gives CDR1 SGHDT, CDR2 YYEEEE. The CDR3 is 14 amino acids. V was clipped by 2 bases and J by 2 bases, with 11 bases between them. This chain's CDR3 is CASSLEQTTYEQYF. The CDR3 coding sequence is TGTGCCAGCAGCTTAGAGCAGACGACCTACGAGCAGTACTTC.